This T cell receptor (beta chain) came from a study of OX40 agonist ivuxolimab in advanced cancers. Study observations and caveats: Doses of 0.1 to 3.0 mg/kg were accompanied by clonal expansion of CD4+ and CD8+ blood T cells by week 6. The expanded peripheral T cells' antigen specificity was not determined. Average numbers of expanded clones were greater in CD8+ T cells than in CD4+. Low levels of normalized T-cell clonal expansion also appeared in some nonresponders.

Profiling relied on immunoSEQ multiplex PCR, and the TCRdb table lists in-frame clones only, not all of them. The sample has about 55,000 clones, approximately 83% seen once. This CDR3 is 14 amino acids long. The ends lost 4 bases at V and 4 bases at J; junction bases unmatched: 7. CDR1 SGHRS and CDR2 YFSETQ come from the germline V gene. This clone has a handful of counts. What it binds is not known. The chain joins TRBV5-1 to TRBJ2-7; 8 bases agree with TRBD1. This receptor was obtained from an adult with an advanced solid tumor such as melanoma, head and neck, liver or kidney cancer. This specimen consisted of CD4+ or CD8+ T cells sorted from blood, obtained in a trial of the OX40 agonist ivuxolimab. CDR3: CASSPTGVGYEQYF. CDR3 bases: TGCGCCAGCAGCCCGACAGGGGTTGGTTACGAGCAGTACTTC.